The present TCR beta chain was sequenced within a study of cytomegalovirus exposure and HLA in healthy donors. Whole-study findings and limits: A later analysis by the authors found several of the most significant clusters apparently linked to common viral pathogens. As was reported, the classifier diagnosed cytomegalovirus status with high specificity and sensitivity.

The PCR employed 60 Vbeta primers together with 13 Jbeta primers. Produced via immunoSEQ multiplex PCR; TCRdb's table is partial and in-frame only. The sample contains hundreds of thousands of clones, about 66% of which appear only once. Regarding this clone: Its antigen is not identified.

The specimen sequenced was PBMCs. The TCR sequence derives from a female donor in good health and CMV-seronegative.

This chain's CDR3 is CASSLGLSTDTQYF. The CDR3, as DNA: TGTGCCAGCAGCTTAGGGCTTAGCACAGATACGCAGTATTTT. The V gene is TRBV7-8, the J gene TRBJ2-3; no definite D call. The V gene lost 1 base and the J gene lost 0 bases, with 5 bases spanning the gap. The germline V gene has CDR1 SGHVS and CDR2 FQNEAQ. The CDR3 runs to 14 residues.